In its sample, the clone carrying this T cell receptor beta chain was seen a few times. What it binds is unknown. This record comes from a study of T-cell memory formation after mild COVID-19. Findings and limits, study-wide: Specificity for SARS-CoV-2 was not confirmed among the second-wave clones peaking on day 37. Certain responding clones were present in pre-infection memory, suggesting participation of cross-reactive memory. Of the contracting clones, CD4+ ones lay mainly in CM and EM, and CD8+ ones in EMRA.

TCRdb called the 5' RACE reads again in MiXCR, with one record for every CDR3 protein. There are fewer than 350,000 distinct CDR3 sequences in the sample; more than 15% occur only once, and 20% to 25% lies in the top ten. The CDR3 length is 14 residues. Trimming left V 6 bases short and J 6 bases short, with 17 bases between. CDR1 is MNHEY and CDR2 is SVGEGT in the germline V gene. The chain uses TRBV6-2 or TRBV6-3 and TRBJ1-1; D is unresolved. The TCR comes from a young man who had mild COVID-19 (a few samples of this study predate the infection). Cell type and time point are not known. The material sequenced was PBMCs or a T cell subset sorted from them (not recorded which). The CDR3 DNA sequence: TGTGCCAGCAGCAAATCCGGGCGAGGACCTGAAGCTTTCTTT. Protein: CASSKSGRGPEAFF.